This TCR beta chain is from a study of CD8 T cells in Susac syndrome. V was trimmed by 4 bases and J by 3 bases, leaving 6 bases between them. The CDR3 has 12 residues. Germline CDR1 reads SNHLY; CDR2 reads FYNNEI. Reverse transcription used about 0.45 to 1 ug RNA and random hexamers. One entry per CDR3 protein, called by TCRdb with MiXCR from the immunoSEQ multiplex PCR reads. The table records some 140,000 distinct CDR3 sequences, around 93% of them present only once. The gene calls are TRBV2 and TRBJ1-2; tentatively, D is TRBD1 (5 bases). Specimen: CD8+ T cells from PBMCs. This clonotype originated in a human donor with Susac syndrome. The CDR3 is CASSAGDYGYTF. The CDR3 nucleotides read TGTGCCAGCAGTGCGGGGGACTATGGCTACACCTTC.